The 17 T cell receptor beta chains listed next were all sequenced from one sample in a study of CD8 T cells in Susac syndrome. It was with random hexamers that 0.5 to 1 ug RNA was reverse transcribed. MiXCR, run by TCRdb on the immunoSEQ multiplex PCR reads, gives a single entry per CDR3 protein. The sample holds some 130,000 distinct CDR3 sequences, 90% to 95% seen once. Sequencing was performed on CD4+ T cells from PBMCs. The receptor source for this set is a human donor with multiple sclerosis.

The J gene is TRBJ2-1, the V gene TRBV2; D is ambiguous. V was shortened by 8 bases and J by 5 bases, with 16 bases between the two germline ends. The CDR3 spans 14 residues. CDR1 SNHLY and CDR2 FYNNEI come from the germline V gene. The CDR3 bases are TGTGCCAGCTCCCGGAGATTGTTGAACAATGAGCAGTTCTTC. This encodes CASSRRLLNNEQFF.

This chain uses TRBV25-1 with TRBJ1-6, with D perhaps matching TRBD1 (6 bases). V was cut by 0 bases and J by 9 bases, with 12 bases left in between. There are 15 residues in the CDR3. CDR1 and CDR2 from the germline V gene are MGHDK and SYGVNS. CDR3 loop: CASSEYKQGGSPLHF. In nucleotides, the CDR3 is TGTGCCAGCAGTGAATATAAACAGGGTGGTTCACCCCTCCACTTT.

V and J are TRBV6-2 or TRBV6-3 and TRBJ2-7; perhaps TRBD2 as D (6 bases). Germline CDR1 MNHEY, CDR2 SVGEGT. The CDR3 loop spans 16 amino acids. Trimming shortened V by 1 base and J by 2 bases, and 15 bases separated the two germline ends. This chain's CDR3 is CASSYYFSGRTYEQYF. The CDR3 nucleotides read TGTGCCAGCAGTTACTATTTTAGCGGAAGAACCTACGAGCAGTACTTC.

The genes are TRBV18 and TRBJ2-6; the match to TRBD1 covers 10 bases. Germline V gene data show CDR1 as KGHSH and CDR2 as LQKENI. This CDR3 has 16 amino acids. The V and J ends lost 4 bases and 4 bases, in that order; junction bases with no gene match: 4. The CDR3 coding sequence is TGTGCCAGCTCACGGGACAGGGGAACCGGGGCCAACGTCCTGACTTTC. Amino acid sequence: CASSRDRGTGANVLTF.

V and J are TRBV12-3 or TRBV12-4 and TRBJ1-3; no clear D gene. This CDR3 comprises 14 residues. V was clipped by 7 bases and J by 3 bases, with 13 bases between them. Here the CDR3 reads CASNMGSGGNTIYF. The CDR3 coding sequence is TGTGCCAGCAACATGGGGTCAGGTGGAAACACCATATATTTT.

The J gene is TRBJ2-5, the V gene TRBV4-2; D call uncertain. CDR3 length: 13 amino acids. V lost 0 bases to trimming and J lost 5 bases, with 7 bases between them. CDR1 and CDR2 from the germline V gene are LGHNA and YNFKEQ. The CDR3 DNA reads TGTGCCAGCAGCCAAGACGGGTGGGAGACCCAGTACTTC. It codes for CASSQDGWETQYF.

The CDR3 DNA reads TGCAGTGCCATCTTAGCGGAGGGCGAAATGAAGCAGTTCTTC. Translation: CSAILAEGEMKQFF. The chain is built from TRBV20-1 and TRBJ2-1, with D possibly TRBD2 on 6 matching bases. Trimming removed 6 bases at V and 11 bases at J, with 23 bases between. Germline CDR1 is DFQATT and CDR2 is SNEGSKA (reference sequence). The CDR3 is 14 amino acids.

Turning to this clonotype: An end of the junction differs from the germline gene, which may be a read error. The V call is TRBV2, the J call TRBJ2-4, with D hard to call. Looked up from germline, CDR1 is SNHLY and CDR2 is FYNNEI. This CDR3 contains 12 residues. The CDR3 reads CASSDFSPDPDF. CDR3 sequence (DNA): TGTGCCAGCAGCGACTTTTCTCCGGACCCCGATTTC.

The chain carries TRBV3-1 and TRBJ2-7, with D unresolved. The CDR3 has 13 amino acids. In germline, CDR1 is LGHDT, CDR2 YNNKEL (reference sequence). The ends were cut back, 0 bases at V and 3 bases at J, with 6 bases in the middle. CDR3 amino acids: CASSQDRVYEQYF. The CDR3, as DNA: TGTGCCAGCAGCCAAGATCGGGTCTACGAGCAGTACTTC.

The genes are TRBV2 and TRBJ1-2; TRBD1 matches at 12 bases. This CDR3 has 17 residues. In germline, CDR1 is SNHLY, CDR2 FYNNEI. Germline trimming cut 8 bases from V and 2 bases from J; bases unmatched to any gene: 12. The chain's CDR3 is CASLPGQGAGGNYGYTF. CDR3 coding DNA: TGTGCCAGCCTTCCGGGACAGGGGGCAGGAGGGAACTATGGCTACACCTTC.

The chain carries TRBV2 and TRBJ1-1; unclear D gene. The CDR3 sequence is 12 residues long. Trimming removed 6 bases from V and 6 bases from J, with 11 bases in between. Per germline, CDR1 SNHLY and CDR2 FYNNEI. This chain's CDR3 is CASSPREAEAFF. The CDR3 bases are TGTGCCAGCAGCCCCCGGGAGGCTGAAGCTTTCTTT.

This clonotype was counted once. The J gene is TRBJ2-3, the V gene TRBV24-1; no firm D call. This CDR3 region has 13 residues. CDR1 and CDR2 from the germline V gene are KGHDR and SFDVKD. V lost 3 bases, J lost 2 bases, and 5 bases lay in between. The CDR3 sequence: CATSDGNTDTQYF. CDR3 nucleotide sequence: TGTGCCACCAGTGATGGGAACACAGATACGCAGTATTTT.

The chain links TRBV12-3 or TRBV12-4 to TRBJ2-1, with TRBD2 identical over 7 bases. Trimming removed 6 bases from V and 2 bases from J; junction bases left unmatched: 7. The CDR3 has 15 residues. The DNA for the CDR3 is TGTGCCAGCAGACCAAGAGCGGGAACCTACAATGAGCAGTTCTTC. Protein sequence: CASRPRAGTYNEQFF.

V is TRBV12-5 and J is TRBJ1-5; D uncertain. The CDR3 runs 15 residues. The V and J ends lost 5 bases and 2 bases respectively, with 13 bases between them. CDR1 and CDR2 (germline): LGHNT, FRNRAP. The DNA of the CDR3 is TGTGCTAGTGGTCCGGAGCGGGTTGGCAATCAGCCCCAGCATTTT. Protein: CASGPERVGNQPQHF.

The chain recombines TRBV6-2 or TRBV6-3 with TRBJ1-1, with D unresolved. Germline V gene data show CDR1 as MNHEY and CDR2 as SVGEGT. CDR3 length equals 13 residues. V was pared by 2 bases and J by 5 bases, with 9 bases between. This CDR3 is CASSYAGVTEAFF. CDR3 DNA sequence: TGTGCCAGCAGTTACGCCGGGGTAACTGAAGCTTTCTTT.

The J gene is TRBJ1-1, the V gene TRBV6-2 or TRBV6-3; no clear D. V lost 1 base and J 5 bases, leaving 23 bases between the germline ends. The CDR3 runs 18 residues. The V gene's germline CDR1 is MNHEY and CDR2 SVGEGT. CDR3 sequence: CASSYWAWGSTGITEAFF. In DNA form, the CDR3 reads TGTGCCAGCAGTTACTGGGCCTGGGGTTCGACGGGGATTACTGAAGCTTTCTTT.

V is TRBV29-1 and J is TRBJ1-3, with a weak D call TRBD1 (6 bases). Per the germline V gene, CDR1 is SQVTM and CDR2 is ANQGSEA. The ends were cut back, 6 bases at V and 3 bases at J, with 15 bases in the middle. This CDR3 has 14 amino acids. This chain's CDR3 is CSVETGQLGNTIYF. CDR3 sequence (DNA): TGCAGCGTCGAGACTGGACAGCTTGGAAACACCATATATTTT.